This TCR beta chain was captured by sequencing in a study of cytomegalovirus exposure and HLA in healthy donors. Germline CDR1 is MNHEY and CDR2 is SVGAGI. The CDR3 runs 15 residues. V lost 4 bases to trimming and J lost 2 bases, with 14 bases between them. Vbeta (60) and Jbeta (13) primers were used in the PCR. Only in-frame clones appear in the TCRdb table, and some are missing; sequencing was by immunoSEQ multiplex PCR. Reported are 80,000 to 100,000 clones; the ten largest clones contain roughly 3.5%. The J gene is TRBJ2-5, the V gene TRBV6-5, with D hard to call. This receptor was taken from a woman aged 30 to 39 in good health and CMV-seronegative. The sequenced sample was PBMCs. The chain's CDR3 is CASSSTNYSQETQYF. In DNA form, the CDR3 reads TGTGCCAGCAGTTCCACGAATTACAGTCAAGAGACCCAGTACTTC.